One and the same sample provided the 25 T cell receptor beta chains below, sequenced in a study of control samples from healthy donors and cancer patients. Produced via immunoSEQ multiplex PCR; TCRdb's table is partial and in-frame only. The repertoire holds 90,000 to 120,000 clones, with about 80% as singletons. The sample consisted of blood. These receptors originate from a young man in good health.

This chain links TRBV20-1 with TRBJ2-5; no reliable D call. In germline, CDR1 is DFQATT, CDR2 SNEGSKA (reference sequence). The CDR3 covers 11 residues. Trimming removed 2 bases at V and 7 bases at J, with 8 bases between. CDR3 DNA sequence: TGCAGTGCTAGACCTGGAACGACCCAGTACTTC. Translation gives CSARPGTTQYF.

This chain links TRBV14 with TRBJ2-5, with D hard to call. This CDR3 spans 13 amino acids. V lost 5 bases and J 4 bases, leaving 11 bases between the germline ends. Germline V CDR1 and CDR2: SGHDN, FVKESK. The CDR3 loop reads CASSSIQRETQYF. In DNA form, the CDR3 reads TGTGCCAGCAGCTCTATCCAGAGAGAGACCCAGTACTTC.

This clone was recorded once. The junction differs from germline at one of its ends, possibly a read error. The rearrangement uses TRBV28 and TRBJ2-2, with TRBD1 matching over 9 bases. The germline gives CDR1 MDHEN, CDR2 SYDVKM. This CDR3 is built from 17 residues. The CDR3 spells CASSLSTGGMNTGELFF. The CDR3 DNA reads as TGTGCCAGCAGCTTATCGACAGGGGGGATGAACACCGGGGAGCTGTTTTTT.

This chain joins TRBV3-1 (or the pseudogene TRBV3-2) and TRBJ2-3; 11 bases align to TRBD1. Germline V gene sequence: CDR1 LGHDT, CDR2 YNNKEL (reference sequence). The CDR3 length is 18 residues. Trimming at V came to 2 bases and at J to 2 bases, leaving 9 bases not matched to a gene. The CDR3 is CASSQKAGQGVNTDTQYF. In DNA form, the CDR3 reads TGTGCCAGCAGCCAAAAGGCGGGACAGGGGGTTAACACAGATACGCAGTATTTT.

J is TRBJ2-1 and V is TRBV27; D is unclear. The CDR3 runs to 13 residues. Looked up from germline, CDR1 is MNHEY and CDR2 is SMNVEV (reference sequence). Trimming took off 2 bases at V and 10 bases at J, with 12 bases between the two ends. As DNA, the CDR3 is TGTGCCAGCAGTTTAGGAACACCCCGAGAGCAGTTCTTC. Amino acids: CASSLGTPREQFF.

The chain combines TRBV4-2 with TRBJ2-6; TRBD1 aligns across 11 bases. V was pared by 4 bases and J by 0 bases, with 2 bases of the junction left unmatched. From germline, CDR1 is LGHNA and CDR2 YNFKEQ. This CDR3 has 17 amino acids. In DNA, the CDR3 is TGTGCCAGCAGCCTTGGGACAGGGGGCTCTGGGGCCAACGTCCTGACTTTC. The encoded protein is CASSLGTGGSGANVLTF.

The V call is TRBV5-1, the J call TRBJ1-3, with TRBD1 matching 10 bases. In germline, CDR1 is SGHRS, CDR2 YFSETQ. The CDR3 has 17 residues. The J segment lost 2 bases and the V segment lost 4 bases, leaving 9 bases of the junction unmatched. CDR3 residues: CASSAGQGNRAGNTIYF. The CDR3 bases are TGCGCCAGCAGCGCGGGACAGGGGAATCGGGCTGGAAACACCATATATTTT.

The chain's CDR3 is CASSQSGGETQYF. The CDR3 nucleotides read TGTGCCAGCAGCCAAAGTGGTGGAGAGACCCAGTACTTC. V is TRBV3-1 (or the pseudogene TRBV3-2) and J is TRBJ2-5; D remains unclear. Between the trimmed V and J ends, which lost 2 bases and 4 bases, there was a span of 8 bases. CDR3 length: 13 residues. Per the germline V gene, CDR1 is LGHDT and CDR2 is YNNKEL (reference sequence).

This clone was recorded a few times. The chain has TRBV11-2 and TRBJ1-2, with D perhaps matching TRBD1 (5 bases). Trimming took 4 bases from V and 0 from J, leaving 6 bases between them. Looked up from germline, CDR1 is SGHAT and CDR2 is FQNNGV. The CDR3 runs 13 residues. Here the CDR3 DNA reads TGTGCCAGCAGCTCCAGGGCTAACTATGGCTACACCTTC. This codes for CASSSRANYGYTF.

The V gene is TRBV30, the J gene TRBJ1-6; D remains unclear. CDR1 GTSNPN and CDR2 SVGIG come from the germline V gene (reference sequence). Trimming shortened V by 6 bases and J by 0 bases, and 15 bases separated the two germline ends. The CDR3 has 16 amino acids. The CDR3 here is CACIGRGSSYNSPLHF. CDR3 bases: TGTGCCTGCATCGGACGTGGGAGCTCCTATAATTCACCCCTCCACTTT.

The sample holds one count of this clone. The chain combines TRBV28 with TRBJ1-5; 8 bases match TRBD1. This CDR3 comprises 13 residues. Germline V gene sequence: CDR1 MDHEN, CDR2 SYDVKM. J lost 4 bases, V lost 6 bases, and 2 bases had no gene match. Here the CDR3 DNA reads TGTGCCAGCAGCCGGACAGGGAATCAGCCCCAGCATTTT. Translated, it gives CASSRTGNQPQHF.

This rearrangement joins TRBV5-1 to TRBJ1-1; D gene unclear. This CDR3 has 13 amino acids. The germline CDR1 and CDR2 sequences are SGHRS and YFSETQ. V was trimmed by 2 bases and J by 0 bases, leaving 5 bases between them. CDR3 residues: CASSFGLNTEAFF. The CDR3 bases are TGCGCCAGCAGCTTCGGGTTGAACACTGAAGCTTTCTTT. The full variable domain, rest sourced from reference TRBV5-1 and TRBJ1-1, is KAGVTQTPRYLIKTRGQQVTLSCSPISGHRSVSWYQQTPGQGLQFLFEYFSETQRNKGNFPGRFSGRQFSNSRSEMNVSTLELGDSALYLCASSFGLNTEAFFGQGTRLTVV.

The genes are TRBV6-2 or TRBV6-3 and TRBJ2-6; D call uncertain. Trimming stripped 4 bases from V and 0 bases from J, with 13 bases between. This CDR3 contains 17 residues. Germline CDR1 is MNHEY and CDR2 is SVGEGT. CDR3 protein: CASSSRLSISGANVLTF. The CDR3 DNA sequence: TGTGCCAGCAGTTCTCGGCTATCTATCTCTGGGGCCAACGTCCTGACTTTC.

In DNA, the CDR3 is TGTGCCAGTCGTAGACAGGGATTGAACACTGAAGCTTTCTTT. It encodes CASRRQGLNTEAFF. The rearrangement links TRBV19 to TRBJ1-1; 7 bases are shared with TRBD1. Germline V gives CDR1 LNHDA, CDR2 SQIVND (reference sequence). This CDR3 has 14 residues. V was pared by 8 bases and J by 0 bases, with 6 bases of the junction left unmatched.

V is TRBV20-1 and J is TRBJ1-2, with D unclear. The germline gives CDR1 DFQATT, CDR2 SNEGSKA (reference sequence). Trimming stripped 3 bases from V and 4 bases from J, with 9 bases between. The CDR3 contains 12 residues. The CDR3 region is CSASRASYGYTF. CDR3 bases: TGCAGTGCTAGTAGGGCCTCCTATGGCTACACCTTC.

The rearrangement joins TRBV14 to TRBJ2-3; a possible D gene is TRBD2 (5 bases). V was cut by 0 bases and J by 2 bases, with 12 bases left in between. Per the germline V gene, CDR1 is SGHDN and CDR2 is FVKESK. The CDR3 runs to 16 residues. The CDR3 nucleotides are TGTGCCAGCAGCCAAGACCCGGGATTTTACACAGATACGCAGTATTTT. It is translated as CASSQDPGFYTDTQYF.

The J gene is TRBJ2-1, the V gene TRBV28; possible D gene TRBD2, 6 bases. The CDR3 totals 16 residues. V lost 3 bases to trimming and J lost 8 bases, with 20 bases between them. Germline values: CDR1 MDHEN, CDR2 SYDVKM. Here the CDR3 reads CASSFPRGGVWHEQFF. The CDR3 DNA sequence: TGTGCCAGCAGTTTCCCTAGGGGCGGGGTTTGGCATGAGCAGTTCTTC.

The J gene is TRBJ1-4, the V gene TRBV7-9, with TRBD1 matching over 7 bases. The CDR3 extends over 15 amino acids. Trimming took 5 bases from V and 5 from J; bases not matched to a gene: 8. The germline CDR1 and CDR2 sequences are SEHNR and FQNEAQ (reference sequence). The CDR3 protein is CASSPEGQRNEKLFF. The CDR3 region has the DNA TGTGCCAGCAGCCCCGAGGGACAGCGGAATGAAAAACTGTTTTTT.

The chain uses TRBV14 and TRBJ1-2; unclear D gene. The CDR3 loop spans 13 amino acids. Deletions cut 6 bases from V and 0 bases from J, with 8 bases between. Germline CDR1 SGHDN, CDR2 FVKESK. The CDR3 loop is CASSRFTNYGYTF. CDR3 nucleotides: TGTGCCAGCAGTCGTTTCACTAACTATGGCTACACCTTC.

V and J are TRBV24-1 and TRBJ1-2, with a tentative D call TRBD1 (6 bases). V was trimmed by 4 bases and J by 2 bases, leaving 19 bases between them. This CDR3 is built from 17 residues. Germline values: CDR1 KGHDR, CDR2 SFDVKD. The CDR3 loop is CATSDPDSTQTNYGYTF. CDR3 bases: TGTGCCACCAGTGACCCGGACAGTACCCAAACAAACTATGGCTACACCTTC.

There are a few counts of this clone. The gene calls are TRBV27 and TRBJ1-1; 11 nucleotides match TRBD1. J was trimmed by 1 base and V by 5 bases; bases with no gene match: 15. The germline V gene encodes CDR1 MNHEY and CDR2 SMNVEV (reference sequence). The CDR3 length is 19 residues. The CDR3 DNA sequence: TGTGCCAGCAGTCGGGACAGGGGGAATTTCGTGGCAGGGAACACTGAAGCTTTCTTT. Amino acids: CASSRDRGNFVAGNTEAFF.

This clone has a single count. V gene TRBV3-1 (or the pseudogene TRBV3-2) combines with J gene TRBJ2-1, with D unclear. Per germline, CDR1 LGHDT and CDR2 YNNKEL (reference sequence). This CDR3 contains 16 residues. V lost 1 base to trimming and J lost 4 bases, with 14 bases between them. CDR3 residues: CASSQARSISYNEQFF. DNA of the CDR3: TGTGCCAGCAGCCAAGCACGGTCGATCTCGTACAATGAGCAGTTCTTC.

This clone has more than one count but fewer than ten. V and J are TRBV5-1 and TRBJ1-1; D gene ambiguous. Germline V gene lookup returns CDR1 SGHRS and CDR2 YFSETQ. The CDR3 runs to 13 residues. V was clipped by 4 bases and J by 2 bases, with 9 bases between them. Here the CDR3 reads CASSLTTNTEAFF. DNA for the CDR3: TGCGCCAGCAGCCTCACGACTAACACTGAAGCTTTCTTT.

This chain connects TRBV20-1 to TRBJ1-2, with 7 bases that match TRBD1. CDR1 DFQATT and CDR2 SNEGSKA come from the germline V gene (reference sequence). CDR3 length equals 17 residues. The V segment lost 3 bases and the J segment 0 bases; nucleotides outside the gene matches: 13. The DNA for the CDR3 is TGCAGTGCTAGTATGCCAAGATCGGGACAGTCTAACTATGGCTACACCTTC. Translation gives CSASMPRSGQSNYGYTF.

This clone was picked up one time. The chain links TRBV27 to TRBJ1-2; D call uncertain. This CDR3 region has 15 residues. Germline V CDR1 and CDR2: MNHEY, SMNVEV (reference sequence). With 5 bases removed from V and 6 bases from J, the gap between germline ends came to 19 bases. The CDR3 DNA is TGTGCCAGCAGTCCTGGACCGATTCCCCCGGATGGCTACACCTTC. It is translated as CASSPGPIPPDGYTF.